This TCR beta chain was sequenced during a study of T cell repertoires in cytomegalovirus infection. Overall study context: Recently identified HLA-C-restricted CMV epitopes and well-studied HLA-B-restricted CMV epitopes were used by the study. Indicated by public TCR beta signatures were CMV infection and matching HLA type. Notes on the study in general: Dominating the ex vivo response were HLA-C-restricted CMV-specific TCR beta clonotypes. There were carriers of CMV plus the relevant HLA, and cumulative public TCR beta family frequency identified them.

Germline V gene data show CDR1 as ENHRY and CDR2 as SYGVKD. The CDR3 is 13 residues long. The V end lost 0 bases, the J end lost 10 bases, and 13 bases lay between the germline ends. TCRdb re-called the reads through MiXCR, storing one row per CDR3 protein. The profile shows roughly 570,000 distinct CDR3 sequences, about 39% of them singletons. Comments on this clonotype: Its specificity is unknown.

The sample consisted of cultured PBMCs, taken from culture after CMV antigen stimulation. The TCR was taken from a human donor in good health (CMV status not recorded). Some clones in this sample may be carry-over from other donors' samples. This chain connects TRBV10-3 to TRBJ2-7; unclear D gene. In nucleotides, the CDR3 is TGTGCCATCAGTGAGTCCGCATACTCAAAACAGTACTTC. Translating gives CAISESAYSKQYF.